This TCR beta chain was obtained from a study of shared clonotypes between healthy human individuals. Whole-study context: Participating donors consisted of a couple of women and a few men aged 18 to 49.

Trimming cost V 8 bases and J 4 bases, with 10 bases left between them. CDR1 and CDR2 (germline): SEHNR, FQNEAQ (reference sequence). The CDR3 has 12 residues. Negatively enriched CD4+ T cells were divided by CD45RA into naive and memory. Study conclusions and caveats: Owing to a small donor count, the genetic and exposure-history diversity represented was limited.

The assay was run at deep level. Sequenced by immunoSEQ multiplex PCR; TCRdb stores in-frame clones only, minus some. The profile covers 550,000 to 850,000 clones, with approximately 74% appearing a single time and approximately 1.8% taken by the ten largest. This clone was seen repeatedly, ten times or more. Its antigen is not identified. This sequence joins TRBV7-9 and TRBJ2-3; D unclear. The clonotype was recovered from a woman aged 25 to 39 in good health. Sequenced sample: memory CD4+ T cells sorted from blood. Subset in this sample: CD45RA-negative fraction. The CDR3 nucleotides are TGTGCCAGCGTTTATGGCCCAGATACGCAGTATTTT. It specifies CASVYGPDTQYF.